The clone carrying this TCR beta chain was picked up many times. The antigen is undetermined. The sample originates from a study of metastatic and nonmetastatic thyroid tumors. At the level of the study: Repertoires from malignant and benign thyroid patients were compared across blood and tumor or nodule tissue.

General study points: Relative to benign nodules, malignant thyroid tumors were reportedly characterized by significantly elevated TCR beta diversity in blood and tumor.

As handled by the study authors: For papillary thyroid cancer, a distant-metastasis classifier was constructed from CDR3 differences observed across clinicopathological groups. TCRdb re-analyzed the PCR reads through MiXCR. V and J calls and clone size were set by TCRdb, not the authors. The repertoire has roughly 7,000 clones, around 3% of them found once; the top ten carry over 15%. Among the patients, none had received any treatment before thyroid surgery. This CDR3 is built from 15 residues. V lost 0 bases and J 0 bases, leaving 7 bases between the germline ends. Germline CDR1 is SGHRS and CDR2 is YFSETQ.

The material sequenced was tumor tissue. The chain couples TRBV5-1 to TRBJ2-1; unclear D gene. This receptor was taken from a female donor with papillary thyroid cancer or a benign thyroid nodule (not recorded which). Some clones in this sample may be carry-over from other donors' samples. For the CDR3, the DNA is TGCGCCAGCAGCTTGGCCCTAGGCTCCTACAATGAGCAGTTCTTC. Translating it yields CASSLALGSYNEQFF.